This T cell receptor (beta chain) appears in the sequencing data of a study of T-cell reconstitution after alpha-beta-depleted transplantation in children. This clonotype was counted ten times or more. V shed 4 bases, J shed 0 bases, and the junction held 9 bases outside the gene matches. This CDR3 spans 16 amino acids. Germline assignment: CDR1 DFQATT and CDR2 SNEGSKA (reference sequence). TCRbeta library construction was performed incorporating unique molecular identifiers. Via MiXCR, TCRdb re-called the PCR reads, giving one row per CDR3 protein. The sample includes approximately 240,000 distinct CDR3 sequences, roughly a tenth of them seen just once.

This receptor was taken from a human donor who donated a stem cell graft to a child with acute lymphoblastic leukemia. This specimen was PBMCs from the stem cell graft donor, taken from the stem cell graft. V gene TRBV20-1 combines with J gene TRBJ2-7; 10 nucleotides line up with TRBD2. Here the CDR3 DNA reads TGCAGTGCTACAGGGAATTTAGCGGGGGGCTCCTACGAGCAGTACTTC. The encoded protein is CSATGNLAGGSYEQYF.